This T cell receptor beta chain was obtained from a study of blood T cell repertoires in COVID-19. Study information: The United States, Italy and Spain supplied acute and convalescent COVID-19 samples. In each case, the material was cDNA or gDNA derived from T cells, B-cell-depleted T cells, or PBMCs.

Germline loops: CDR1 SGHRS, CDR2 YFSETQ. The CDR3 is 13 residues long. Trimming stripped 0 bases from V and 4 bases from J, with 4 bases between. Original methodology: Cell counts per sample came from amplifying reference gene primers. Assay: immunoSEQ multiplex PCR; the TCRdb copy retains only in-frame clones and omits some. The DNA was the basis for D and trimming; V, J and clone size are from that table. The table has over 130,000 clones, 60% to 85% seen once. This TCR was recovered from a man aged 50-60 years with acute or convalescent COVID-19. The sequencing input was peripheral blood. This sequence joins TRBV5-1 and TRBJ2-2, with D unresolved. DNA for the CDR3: TGCGCCAGCAGCTTGGACAGCACCGGGGAGCTGTTTTTT. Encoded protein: CASSLDSTGELFF.